This TCR beta chain emerged from a study of blood T cell repertoires in COVID-19. Study-level background: Acute-phase and convalescent COVID-19 samples originated in the United States, Italy and Spain. From T cells, B-cell-depleted T cells, or PBMCs came the material, which was cDNA or gDNA.

In germline, CDR1 is SGHTA, CDR2 FQGNSA. This CDR3 contains 14 residues. Trimming took off 4 bases at V and 7 bases at J, with 13 bases between the two ends. Authors' analysis steps: Amplification of reference gene primers provided the estimated nucleated cell counts. TCRdb keeps only in-frame clones here, not all; method: immunoSEQ multiplex PCR. The V and J calls and clone size come from that table; D and trimming were worked out from the DNA. The sample has about 140,000 clones; 70% to 80% are singletons. This clone was detected many times. Sequencing was performed on peripheral blood. The source of this sequence is a woman aged 45-60 years with active or convalescent COVID-19. This chain joins TRBV7-2 and TRBJ1-4; a possible D gene is TRBD1 (6 bases). CDR3 in amino acids: CASSSSGTPEKLFF. CDR3 DNA sequence: TGTGCCAGCAGCTCATCCGGGACACCTGAAAAACTGTTTTTT.